These 12 T cell receptor beta chains share one sample of origin, sequenced in a study of a mutant IDH1 vaccine in newly diagnosed glioma. Method: immunoSEQ multiplex PCR; TCRdb's copy keeps in-frame clones and lacks some. The sample lists 68,000 or so clones, 79% occurring once. The time point was: baseline, week 1 (first vaccination visit). Treatment here: pre-vaccination baseline after standard-of-care therapy. Sequencing was performed on PBMCs, taken from a glioma patient treated with radiotherapy, temozolomide or both. These receptors were obtained from a man over 45 with glioma.

The chain combines TRBV15 with TRBJ2-1, with D perhaps being TRBD1 or TRBD2 (5 bases each). The germline gives CDR1 LNHNV, CDR2 YYDKDF (reference sequence). V lost 6 bases, J lost 9 bases, and 24 bases lay in between. This CDR3 has 16 amino acids. CDR3 sequence: CATRPWGSQGDGEQFF. CDR3 sequence (DNA): TGTGCCACCAGGCCCTGGGGTTCCCAGGGAGACGGTGAGCAGTTCTTC.

The chain links TRBV7-2 to TRBJ2-3; unclear D gene. This CDR3 contains 14 residues. CDR1 and CDR2 from the germline V gene are SGHTA and FQGNSA. Trimming took off 2 bases at V and 1 base at J, with 7 bases between the two ends. Here the CDR3 reads CASSLQAGTDTQYF. The CDR3 DNA reads as TGTGCCAGCAGCTTACAGGCAGGCACAGATACGCAGTATTTT.

The chain has TRBV15 and TRBJ2-1, with a weak D call TRBD2 (7 bases). This CDR3 is 15 amino acids long. The V end lost 5 bases, the J end lost 4 bases, and 15 bases lay between the germline ends. Germline CDR1 reads LNHNV; CDR2 reads YYDKDF (reference sequence). CDR3 region: CATSSTEGGYNEQFF. Here the CDR3 DNA reads TGTGCCACCAGCTCGACCGAGGGGGGGTACAATGAGCAGTTCTTC.

This sequence joins TRBV4-2 and TRBJ1-1, with TRBD1 matching 7 bases. Germline values: CDR1 LGHNA, CDR2 YNFKEQ. The junction had 6 bases not matched to a gene; V was cut back by 4 bases and J by 4 bases. The CDR3 is 14 amino acids. The CDR3 loop reads CASSPGTGATEAFF. The CDR3, as DNA: TGTGCCAGCAGCCCAGGTACAGGGGCCACTGAAGCTTTCTTT.

V is TRBV6-1 and J is TRBJ1-4; D perhaps matches TRBD1 (5 bases). The CDR3 spans 13 residues. Trimming pared 4 bases from V and 6 bases from J, leaving 9 bases between. Germline CDR1 MNHNS, CDR2 SASEGT. CDR3 region: CASSVGTDEKLFF. DNA of the CDR3: TGTGCCAGCAGTGTCGGGACTGATGAAAAACTGTTTTTT.

The gene calls are TRBV9 and TRBJ1-4; D is uncertain. Looked up from germline, CDR1 is SGDLS and CDR2 is YYNGEE. The CDR3 has 13 amino acids. V was pared by 0 bases and J by 6 bases, with 6 bases between. CDR3 DNA sequence: TGTGCCAGCAGCGTAGACCCCCATGAAAAACTGTTTTTT. It translates to CASSVDPHEKLFF.

This chain connects TRBV4-2 to TRBJ2-7; 9 bases map to TRBD2. The CDR3 length is 16 residues. The V gene end was trimmed by 0 bases and the J gene end by 5 bases; junction bases not matched to a gene: 8. The germline gives CDR1 LGHNA, CDR2 YNFKEQ. The CDR3 DNA sequence: TGTGCCAGCAGCCAAGACGTCGGGCGGGGGGGCCACGAGCAGTACTTC. Translated, it gives CASSQDVGRGGHEQYF.

The chain uses TRBV9 and TRBJ1-2; 9 nucleotides align to TRBD1. V lost 4 bases to trimming and J lost 2 bases; unmatched junction nucleotides: 3. Per the germline V gene, CDR1 is SGDLS and CDR2 is YYNGEE. The CDR3 spans 14 residues. The CDR3 sequence is CASSLGTGNYGYTF. In DNA form, the CDR3 reads TGTGCCAGCAGCTTGGGGACAGGGAACTATGGCTACACCTTC. Full variable domain (remainder filled in from reference TRBV9 and TRBJ1-2): DSGVTQTPKHLITATGQRVTLRCSPRSGDLSVYWYQQSLDQGLQFLIQYYNGEERAKGNILERFSAQQFPDLHSELNLSSLELGDSALYFCASSLGTGNYGYTFGSGTRLTVV.

This chain connects TRBV4-1 to TRBJ2-4; unclear D gene. The germline V gene has CDR1 MGHRA and CDR2 YSYEKL. Trimming took 1 base from V and 10 from J, leaving 14 bases between them. The CDR3 covers 14 residues. This CDR3 reads CASSQGLILGIQYF. In DNA form, the CDR3 reads TGCGCCAGCAGCCAAGGGCTTATTTTGGGGATTCAGTACTTC.

The chain has TRBV5-5 and TRBJ1-5; 10 nucleotides match TRBD1. J gave up 3 bases and V 4 bases, and 4 bases lay outside the gene matches. Per the germline V gene, CDR1 is SGHKS and CDR2 is YYEKEE (reference sequence). The CDR3 covers 15 residues. CDR3 coding DNA: TGTGCCAGCAGCCTCGGGACAGGGGACAATCAGCCCCAGCATTTT. It yields the protein CASSLGTGDNQPQHF. The full variable domain, its missing parts supplied by reference TRBV5-5 and TRBJ1-5, is DAGVTQSPTHLIKTRGQQVTLRCSPISGHKSVSWYQQVLGQGPQFIFQYYEKEERGRGNFPDRFSARQFPNYSSELNVNALLLGDSALYLCASSLGTGDNQPQHFGDGTRLSIL.

This clone was seen only a few times. This chain links TRBV9 with TRBJ1-3; 9 bases map to TRBD1. CDR1 SGDLS and CDR2 YYNGEE come from the germline V gene. The CDR3 consists of 15 residues. V lost 4 bases, J lost 4 bases, and 6 bases stayed unmatched. The CDR3 spells CASSMSGTGGNTIYF. The CDR3 bases are TGTGCCAGCAGCATGTCCGGGACAGGGGGAAACACCATATATTTT.

The chain joins TRBV2 to TRBJ1-5; TRBD1 aligns across 7 bases. V shed 8 bases, J shed 3 bases, and the junction held 4 bases outside the gene matches. CDR1 is SNHLY and CDR2 is FYNNEI in the germline V gene. This CDR3 is built from 13 residues. The CDR3: CASQGGNNQPQHF. DNA of the CDR3: TGTGCCAGCCAGGGGGGGAACAATCAGCCCCAGCATTTT. Full variable domain (remainder filled in from reference TRBV2 and TRBJ1-5): EPEVTQTPSHQVTQMGQEVILRCVPISNHLYFYWYRQILGQKVEFLVSFYNNEISEKSEIFDDQFSVERPDGSNFTLKIRSTKLEDSAMYFCASQGGNNQPQHFGDGTRLSIL.